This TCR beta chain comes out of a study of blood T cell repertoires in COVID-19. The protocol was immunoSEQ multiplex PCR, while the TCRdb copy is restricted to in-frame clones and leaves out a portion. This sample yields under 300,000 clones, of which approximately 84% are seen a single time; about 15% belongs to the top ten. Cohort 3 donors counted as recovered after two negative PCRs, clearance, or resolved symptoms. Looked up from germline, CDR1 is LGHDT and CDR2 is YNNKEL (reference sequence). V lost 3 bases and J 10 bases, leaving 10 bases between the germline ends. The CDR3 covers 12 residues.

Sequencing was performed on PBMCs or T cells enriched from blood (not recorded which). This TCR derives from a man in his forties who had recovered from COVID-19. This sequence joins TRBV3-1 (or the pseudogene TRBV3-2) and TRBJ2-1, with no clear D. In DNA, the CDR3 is TGTGCCAGCAGCCAGGGCCCTAACGAGCAGTTCTTC. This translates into CASSQGPNEQFF.